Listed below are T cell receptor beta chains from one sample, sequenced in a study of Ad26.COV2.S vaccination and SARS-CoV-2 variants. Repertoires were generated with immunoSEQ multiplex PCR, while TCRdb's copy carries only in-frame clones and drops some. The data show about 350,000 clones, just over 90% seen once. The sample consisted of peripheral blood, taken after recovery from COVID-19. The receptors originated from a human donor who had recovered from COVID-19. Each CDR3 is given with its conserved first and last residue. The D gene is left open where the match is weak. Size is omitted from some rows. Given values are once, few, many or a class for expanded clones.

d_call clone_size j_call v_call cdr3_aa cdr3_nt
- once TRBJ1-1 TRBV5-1 CASSSTGSNTEAFF TGCGCCAGCAGCTCGACGGGCTCGAACACTGAAGCTTTCTTT
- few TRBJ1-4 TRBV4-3 CASSHNSQGREKLFF TGCGCCAGCAGCCACAACAGCCAAGGTCGTGAAAAACTGTTTTTT
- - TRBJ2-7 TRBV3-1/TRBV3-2 CASSQGGPTREQYF TGTGCCAGCAGCCAAGGCGGTCCTACGAGGGAGCAGTACTTC
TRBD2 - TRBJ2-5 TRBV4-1 CASSQDRGTSDQETQYF TGCGCCAGCAGCCAAGATCGCGGGACTAGCGATCAAGAGACCCAGTACTTC
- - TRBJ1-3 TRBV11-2 CASSFAGTRSGNTIYF TGTGCCAGCAGCTTTGCCGGGACTCGCTCTGGAAACACCATATATTTT
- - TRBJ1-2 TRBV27 CASSLYYREDYGYTF TGTGCCAGCAGTTTATATTACAGGGAAGACTATGGCTACACCTTC
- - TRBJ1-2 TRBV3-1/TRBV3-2 CASSLLRGGYTF TGTGCCAGCAGCCTTCTCAGGGGTGGCTACACCTTC
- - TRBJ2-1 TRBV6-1 CASSEGTGPYNEQFF TGTGCCAGCAGTGAAGGGACCGGACCCTACAATGAGCAGTTCTTC
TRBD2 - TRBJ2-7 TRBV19 CASRPRGGSEQYF TGTGCCAGTAGGCCTCGGGGGGGGAGCGAGCAGTACTTC
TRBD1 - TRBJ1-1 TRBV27 CASSFGTGAWGTEAFF TGTGCCAGCAGTTTCGGGACAGGGGCTTGGGGCACTGAAGCTTTCTTT
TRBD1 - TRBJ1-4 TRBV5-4 CASSRGQGEEKLFF TGTGCCAGCAGCCGTGGACAGGGTGAAGAAAAACTGTTTTTT